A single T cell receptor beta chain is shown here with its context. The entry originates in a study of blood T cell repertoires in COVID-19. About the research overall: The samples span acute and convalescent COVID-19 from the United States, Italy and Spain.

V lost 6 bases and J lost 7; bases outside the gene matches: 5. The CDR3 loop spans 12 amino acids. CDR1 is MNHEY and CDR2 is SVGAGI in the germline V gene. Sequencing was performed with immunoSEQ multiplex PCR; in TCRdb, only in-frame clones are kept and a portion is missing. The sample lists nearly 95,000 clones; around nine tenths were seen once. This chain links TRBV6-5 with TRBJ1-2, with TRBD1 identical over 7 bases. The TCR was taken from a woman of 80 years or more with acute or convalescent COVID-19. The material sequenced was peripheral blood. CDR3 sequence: CASSPTGSGYTF. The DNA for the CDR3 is TGTGCCAGCAGCCCGACAGGGTCTGGCTACACCTTC.